The 2 T cell receptor beta chains listed next were all sequenced from one sample in a study of T cell repertoires in cytomegalovirus infection. MiXCR was run by TCRdb on the reads, yielding one entry per CDR3 protein. The data contain roughly 320,000 distinct CDR3 sequences, 8% to 10% of them seen just once; the ten biggest clones take up approximately 4.7%. Sequenced: PBMCs. The receptors were sampled from a human donor in good health (CMV status not recorded). Some clones in this sample may be carry-over from other donors' samples.

This clonotype was seen at least ten times. The chain recombines TRBV5-1 with TRBJ2-2, with D tentatively TRBD1 (5 bases). Germline V gives CDR1 SGHRS, CDR2 YFSETQ. Trimming pared 0 bases from V and 7 bases from J, leaving 10 bases between. The CDR3 runs to 14 residues. The CDR3 region has the DNA TGCGCCAGCAGCTTGGTCCAGGGTTACGGGGAGCTGTTTTTT. Amino acid sequence: CASSLVQGYGELFF.

The table lists this clonotype with many counts. This chain joins TRBV7-2 and TRBJ1-4, with D unclear. The CDR3 runs 15 residues. Per the germline V gene, CDR1 is SGHTA and CDR2 is FQGNSA. V dropped 6 bases and J dropped 0 bases, with 11 bases sitting between them. This chain's CDR3 is CASSFLRATNEKLFF. The CDR3 DNA reads TGTGCCAGCAGTTTTCTAAGGGCAACTAATGAAAAACTGTTTTTT.